Presented here are 32 T cell receptor beta chains from one specimen sequenced in a study of regulatory T cells in long-lasting Graves disease. Time point in this sample: newly diagnosed GD, antithyroid drugs for less than 3 months. After RNA was extracted from PBMCs, the TCR library was made from it. Relying on iRepertoire HTBI primers and Arm-PCR of CDR3 regions, the team built TCR beta libraries. TCRdb fed the multiplex PCR reads into MiXCR, producing one record per CDR3 protein. The table has 350,000 to 500,000 distinct CDR3 sequences, roughly 15% seen once; the top ten hold less than 30%. This sample was shared with a second study, whose subject was T cells in Graves' hyperthyroidism and ophthalmopathy.

Here the sequenced sample was peripheral blood mononuclear cells (PBMCs), taken at new diagnosis, from a patient treated with antithyroid drugs. The origin of the receptors is a woman aged 18 to 35 with Graves disease.

In regard to this clonotype: A much larger clone is a single base away; this may be a read error. The V call is TRBV20-1, the J call TRBJ1-5; D may be TRBD1 (5 bases). V gave up 2 bases and J gave up 2 bases, with 19 bases separating them. The CDR3 runs to 17 residues. The germline CDR1 and CDR2 sequences are DFQATT and SNEGSKA (reference sequence). As DNA, the CDR3 is TGCAGTGCTAGACCGGTAGGGGCCGGTGGGTGCAATCAGCCCCAGCATTTT. Translated: CSARPVGAGGCNQPQHF.

The J gene is TRBJ2-1, the V gene TRBV6-2 or TRBV6-3; D possibly uses TRBD1 or TRBD2 (6 bases each). With the DNA end fitting TRBJ2-4 better, the J assignment may be wrong. The CDR3 is 15 amino acids. Germline lookup yields CDR1 MNHEY and CDR2 SVGEGT. For the CDR3, the DNA is TGTGCCAGCAGTTCCCGCGGGGTAGGGGGATTTTTTCAGTACTTC. Amino acids: CASSSRGVGGFFQYF.

This clonotype was seen more than once but under ten times. This chain connects TRBV2 to TRBJ2-7; D gene uncertain. CDR1 and CDR2 (germline): SNHLY, FYNNEI. Trimming took off 7 bases at V and 3 bases at J, with 10 bases between the two ends. This CDR3 contains 12 residues. CDR3 nucleotide sequence: TGTGCCAGCACAGATGGAAACTACGAGCAGTACTTC. Protein: CASTDGNYEQYF.

This clonotype was detected ten times or more. This chain joins TRBV7-8 and TRBJ2-3, with 8 nucleotides matching TRBD1. J was trimmed by 1 base and V by 7 bases; bases with no gene match: 7. The length of the CDR3 is 15 residues. The germline V gene has CDR1 SGHVS and CDR2 FQNEAQ. CDR3 loop: CASTQTGAGTDTQYF. CDR3 in DNA: TGTGCCAGCACCCAGACAGGGGCGGGCACAGATACGCAGTATTTT.

Many counts were recorded for this clonotype. This chain uses TRBV3-1 with TRBJ1-1, with 7 bases that match TRBD1. The CDR3 length is 20 residues. Germline assignment: CDR1 LGHDT and CDR2 YNNKEL (reference sequence). J lost 1 base, V lost 4 bases, and 21 bases had no gene match. The chain's CDR3 is CASSRRHYPGTVGENTEAFF. The CDR3 DNA sequence: TGTGCCAGCAGCCGACGACACTATCCCGGGACAGTGGGGGAGAACACTGAAGCTTTCTTT.

Regarding this clonotype: A much larger clone differs by one base, so this may be a read error. The V gene is TRBV7-3, the J gene TRBJ2-7; 14 positions match TRBD2. V lost 0 bases, J lost 3 bases, and 7 bases stayed unmatched. The CDR3 contains 18 residues. Germline loops: CDR1 SGHTA, CDR2 FQGTGA. The CDR3 nucleotides are TGTGCCAGCAGCTTAACGGGGACTAGCGGGAGCGGTTTCTACGAGCAGTACTTC. Translated, it gives CASSLTGTSGSGFYEQYF. Variable domain in full (rest from reference TRBV7-3 and TRBJ2-7): GAGVSQTPSNKVTEKGKYVELRCDPISGHTALYWYRQSLGQGPEFLIYFQGTGAADDSGLPNDRFFAVRPEGSVSTLKIQRTERGDSAVYLCASSLTGTSGSGFYEQYFGPGTRLTVT.

This clonotype was seen many times. The CDR3 region is CASSSARGQGGNEQFF. In DNA form, the CDR3 reads TGTGCCAGCAGTTCAGCACGGGGACAGGGGGGCAATGAGCAGTTCTTC. V usage is TRBV28 and J usage is TRBJ2-1; TRBD1 agrees at 11 bases. The CDR3 sequence is 16 residues long. The J segment lost 6 bases and the V segment lost 4 bases, leaving 8 bases of the junction unmatched. Germline CDR1 and CDR2: MDHEN and SYDVKM.

This clonotype has ten or more counts. This CDR3 is CASSPLDAPEQFF. In nucleotides, the CDR3 is TGTGCCAGCTCACCACTAGACGCGCCTGAGCAGTTCTTC. The J gene is TRBJ2-1, the V gene TRBV18; D ambiguous. CDR3 length equals 13 residues. The V and J ends lost 1 base and 9 bases respectively, with 10 bases between them. Germline CDR1 and CDR2: KGHSH and LQKENI. Looking up the rest from reference TRBV18 and TRBJ2-1 gives the full variable domain: NAGVMQNPRHLVRRRGQEARLRCSPMKGHSHVYWYRQLPEEGLKFMVYLQKENIIDESGMPKERFSAEFPKEGPSILRIQQVVRGDSAAYFCASSPLDAPEQFFGPGTRLTVL.

Many counts were recorded for this clonotype. The chain is built from TRBV7-6 and TRBJ2-7, with 9 positions matching TRBD1. With 2 bases clipped from V and 7 bases from J, the junction kept 9 bases outside the gene matches. The CDR3 runs to 15 residues. Looked up from germline, CDR1 is SGHVS and CDR2 is FNYEAQ. CDR3 sequence reads: CASSLYGDRVFEQYF. In DNA, the CDR3 is TGTGCCAGCAGCTTATATGGGGACAGGGTCTTTGAGCAGTACTTC.

Of note for this clonotype: A read error may be the cause here, since a much bigger clone is one base away. This rearrangement joins TRBV20-1 to TRBJ2-4; 11 bases fit TRBD2. This CDR3 comprises 15 residues. Germline V gene sequence: CDR1 DFQATT, CDR2 SNEGSKA (reference sequence). The V segment lost 1 base and the J segment 13 bases; nucleotides outside the gene matches: 12. The CDR3 bases are TGCAGTGCTAGAGGACTAGCGGGATCCTACAATGAGCAGTACTTC. It codes for CSARGLAGSYNEQYF.

There are many counts of this clonotype. This chain connects TRBV10-3 to TRBJ2-1; perhaps TRBD2 as D (7 bases). The germline CDR1 and CDR2 sequences are ENHRY and SYGVKD. V was trimmed by 3 bases and J by 10 bases, leaving 10 bases between them. The CDR3 runs 12 residues. For the CDR3, the DNA is TGTGCCATCAGTGATGAGGGGGGGGAGCAGTTCTTC. Translated: CAISDEGGEQFF.

This clonotype has ten or more counts. The chain's CDR3 is CASSRDSGSNGYEQYF. CDR3 bases: TGTGCCAGCAGTCGAGATAGCGGGAGTAACGGTTACGAGCAGTACTTC. The J gene is TRBJ2-7, the V gene TRBV2; 9 bases agree with TRBD2. Germline lookup yields CDR1 SNHLY and CDR2 FYNNEI. CDR3 length: 16 residues. J gave up 4 bases and V 5 bases, and 12 bases lay outside the gene matches.

This clonotype was seen only a few times. The chain has TRBV11-3 and TRBJ2-1, with 8 bases that match TRBD2. The V gene end was trimmed by 8 bases and the J gene end by 7 bases; junction bases not matched to a gene: 16. There are 16 residues in the CDR3. Germline CDR1 SGHNT, CDR2 YENEEA. The CDR3 loop reads CASRFTSGQLMNEQFF. The CDR3 coding sequence is TGTGCCAGCCGATTCACTAGCGGTCAACTAATGAATGAGCAGTTCTTC. Full variable domain (outside the CDR3, taken from reference TRBV11-3 and TRBJ2-1): EAGVVQSPRYKIIEKKQPVAFWCNPISGHNTLYWYLQNLGQGPELLIRYENEEAVDDSQLPKDRFSAERLKGVDSTLKIQPAELGDSAVYLCASRFTSGQLMNEQFFGPGTRLTVL.

This clonotype was observed at least ten times. V usage is TRBV28 and J usage is TRBJ1-5; 7 bases are a match to TRBD1. The CDR3 runs 14 residues. Germline CDR1 and CDR2: MDHEN and SYDVKM. J was trimmed by 4 bases and V by 4 bases; bases with no gene match: 4. The CDR3 sequence is CASSYGTANQPQHF. The CDR3 DNA reads TGTGCCAGCAGTTATGGGACAGCAAATCAGCCCCAGCATTTT.

About this clonotype itself: The CDR3 carries no conserved terminal phenylalanine or tryptophan, so it likely arises from a read error. It is unclear where the CDR3 begins or ends on the DNA, so no DNA is shown, and the CDR3 is as TCRdb lists it. J is TRBJ2-5 and V is TRBV7-7; the table's D call, TRBD2, was not checked against the DNA. The length of the CDR3 is 16 amino acids, counting both ends. Looked up from germline, CDR1 is SSHAT and CDR2 is FNYEAQ (reference sequence). CDR3 in amino acids: CASSLGLAGVGETEYL.

This clonotype was detected only a few times. The chain links TRBV4-3 to TRBJ2-1, with D possibly being TRBD2 (5 bases). V was clipped by 4 bases and J by 5 bases, with 18 bases between them. The CDR3 consists of 16 residues. The germline V gene encodes CDR1 LGHNA and CDR2 YSLEER. Here the CDR3 DNA reads TGCGCCAGCAGCCCCTCGTTGTCGGGATACCACAATGAGCAGTTCTTC. This sequence encodes CASSPSLSGYHNEQFF.

This clonotype came up a few times. Given a much more abundant clone one base away, this may be a read error. The chain carries TRBV7-3 and TRBJ2-1, with 10 nucleotides matching TRBD1. The DNA end is more similar to TRBJ2-5, so the J call may be wrong. Germline V CDR1 and CDR2: SGHTA, FQGTGA. There are 16 residues in the CDR3. The CDR3, as DNA: TGTGCCGGCAGGTCACCGGGACAGGGGATCCAAGAGACCCAGTACTTC. It encodes CAGRSPGQGIQETQYF.

This clonotype has only a few counts. V usage is TRBV5-6 and J usage is TRBJ2-1; 9 bases match TRBD2. Germline V gene data show CDR1 as SGHDT and CDR2 as YYEEEE. This CDR3 comprises 16 residues. V dropped 0 bases and J dropped 4; count of bases not matched to a gene: 5. The CDR3 protein is CASSLGGSGRYNEQFF. Here the CDR3 DNA reads TGTGCCAGCAGCTTGGGCGGTAGCGGGAGATACAATGAGCAGTTCTTC.

This clonotype was recorded many times. The V gene is TRBV7-2, the J gene TRBJ2-2, with TRBD2 as a possible D gene (6 bases). The CDR3 has 16 residues. CDR1 and CDR2 (germline): SGHTA, FQGNSA. Trimming cost V 2 bases and J 0 bases, with 10 bases left between them. The CDR3 sequence is CASSLFGGSNTGELFF. The DNA for the CDR3 is TGTGCCAGCAGCTTATTCGGGGGATCGAACACCGGGGAGCTGTTTTTT.

This rearrangement joins TRBV27 to TRBJ2-2; D is unclear. Germline V lookup: CDR1 MNHEY, CDR2 SMNVEV (reference sequence). This CDR3 is 13 amino acids long. The ends were cut back, 3 bases at V and 6 bases at J, with 8 bases in the middle. CDR3 loop: CASSFVGAGELFF. DNA for the CDR3: TGTGCCAGCAGTTTTGTAGGAGCCGGGGAGCTGTTTTTT.

The CDR3 loop reads CASSTTVQGRGYTF. The CDR3 DNA sequence: TGTGCCAGCAGTACGACCGTACAGGGGCGTGGCTACACCTTC. The chain combines TRBV28 with TRBJ1-2; 7 bases line up with TRBD1. Trimming at V came to 5 bases and at J to 7 bases, leaving 10 bases not matched to a gene. The germline CDR1 and CDR2 sequences are MDHEN and SYDVKM. There are 14 residues in the CDR3.

The rearrangement joins TRBV12-3 or TRBV12-4 to TRBJ2-1; 7 nucleotides match TRBD1. V was clipped by 1 base and J by 4 bases; unmatched bases: 4. The CDR3 extends over 15 amino acids. The CDR3 nucleotides read TGTGCCAGCAGTTTAGGACAGGGAATTTACAATGAGCAGTTCTTC. Protein sequence: CASSLGQGIYNEQFF.

There are a few counts of this clonotype. The chain is built from TRBV7-9 and TRBJ2-1; 7 positions agree with TRBD2. Germline values: CDR1 SEHNR, CDR2 FQNEAQ (reference sequence). V lost 5 bases and J lost 6; bases outside the gene matches: 10. The CDR3 consists of 15 residues. CDR3 residues: CASSPSGVAGNEQFF. CDR3 DNA sequence: TGTGCCAGCAGCCCGTCGGGTGTAGCGGGCAATGAGCAGTTCTTC.

This chain uses TRBV30 with TRBJ2-1, with D maybe TRBD2 (5 bases). V shed 0 bases and J shed 1 base, with 7 bases lying between them. The CDR3 sequence is 14 residues long. Germline CDR1 is GTSNPN and CDR2 is SVGIG (reference sequence). CDR3 coding DNA: TGTGCCTGGAGTGTACGAGGGTCCTACAATGAGCAGTTCTTC. This encodes CAWSVRGSYNEQFF.

This clonotype was detected once. V and J are TRBV29-1 and TRBJ1-2, with 12 positions matching TRBD1. V gave up 8 bases and J gave up 8 bases; unmatched junction bases: 12. CDR1 and CDR2 (germline): SQVTM, ANQGSEA. CDR3 length: 14 residues. In nucleotides, the CDR3 is TGCAGCTTCGGGGGGGGACAGGGGGCGGGAGGCTACACCTTC. Translated, it gives CSFGGGQGAGGYTF.

Worth noting for this clonotype: A far larger clone differs by one base, so this is likely a read error. V is TRBV7-2 and J is TRBJ2-5; 12 bases agree with TRBD2. The germline CDR1 and CDR2 sequences are SGHTA and FQGNSA. The CDR3 covers 17 residues. Trimming cost V 5 bases and J 4 bases; bases outside gene matches: 11. The CDR3 nucleotides read TGTGCCAGCAGCATACAGACTAGCGGGAGTGGCCGAGAGACCCAGTACTTC. As protein: CASSIQTSGSGRETQYF.

This clonotype has at least ten counts. This chain uses TRBV11-2 with TRBJ2-1, with D perhaps TRBD1 or TRBD2 (6 bases each). The CDR3 totals 13 residues. In germline, CDR1 is SGHAT, CDR2 FQNNGV. V shed 3 bases and J shed 7 bases, with 10 bases lying between them. This CDR3 is CASSLWRGNEQFF. DNA of the CDR3: TGTGCCAGCAGCTTGTGGAGGGGGAATGAGCAGTTCTTC.

This clonotype was seen a few times. The chain couples TRBV2 to TRBJ2-1; the match to TRBD2 covers 8 bases. Germline assignment: CDR1 SNHLY and CDR2 FYNNEI. There are 13 residues in the CDR3. The V and J ends lost 9 bases and 4 bases, in that order; junction bases with no gene match: 5. The CDR3 sequence: CASREGRYNEQFF. CDR3 DNA sequence: TGTGCCAGTCGGGAGGGGCGTTACAATGAGCAGTTCTTC.

This clonotype turned up a few times. This rearrangement joins TRBV20-1 to TRBJ2-7, with 9 bases matching TRBD2. The CDR3 is 16 amino acids. After removal of 5 bases from V and 7 bases from J, the junction contained 18 bases not matched to a gene. In germline, CDR1 is DFQATT, CDR2 SNEGSKA (reference sequence). CDR3 sequence: CSAGVLAGASDEEQYF. Here the CDR3 DNA reads TGCAGTGCTGGAGTATTAGCGGGAGCCTCCGACGAAGAGCAGTACTTC.

This clonotype was seen only a few times. This chain uses TRBV20-1 with TRBJ2-5; no reliable D call. There are 12 residues in the CDR3. The germline gives CDR1 DFQATT, CDR2 SNEGSKA (reference sequence). V was pared by 0 bases and J by 2 bases, with 4 bases between. CDR3 protein: CSARELQETQYF. DNA of the CDR3: TGCAGTGCTAGAGAGCTACAAGAGACCCAGTACTTC.

With respect to this clonotype: A read error may produce the germline difference seen at one junction end. CDR3 coding DNA: TGTGCCACCAGCAGAACCCAGGGACAGGGAGCAACTAATGAAAAACCGTTTTTT. Amino acid sequence: CATSRTQGQGATNEKPFF. The chain combines TRBV15 with TRBJ1-4, with 9 bases matching TRBD1. The CDR3 loop spans 18 amino acids. Germline CDR1 LNHNV, CDR2 YYDKDF (reference sequence).

This clonotype was seen a few times. The chain employs TRBV5-1 and TRBJ2-7; 11 bases agree with TRBD1. This CDR3 has 15 residues. Trimming at V came to 6 bases and at J to 1 base, leaving 6 bases not matched to a gene. The germline gives CDR1 SGHRS, CDR2 YFSETQ. As DNA, the CDR3 is TGCGCCAGCACCCCGGACAGGGGGCGATCCTACGAGCAGTACTTC. Its protein product is CASTPDRGRSYEQYF.